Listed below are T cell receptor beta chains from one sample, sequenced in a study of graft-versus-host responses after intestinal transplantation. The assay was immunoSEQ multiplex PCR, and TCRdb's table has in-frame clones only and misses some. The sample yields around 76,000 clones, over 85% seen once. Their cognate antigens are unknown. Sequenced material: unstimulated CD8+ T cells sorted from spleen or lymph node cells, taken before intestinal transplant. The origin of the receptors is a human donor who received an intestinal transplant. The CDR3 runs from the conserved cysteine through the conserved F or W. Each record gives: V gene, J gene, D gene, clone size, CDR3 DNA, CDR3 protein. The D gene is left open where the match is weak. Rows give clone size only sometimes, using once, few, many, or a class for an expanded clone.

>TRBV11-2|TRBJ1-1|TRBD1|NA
TGTGCCAGCAGCGCGACCGGGACAGGGTCCTTGAACACTGAAGCTTTCTTT
CASSATGTGSLNTEAFF
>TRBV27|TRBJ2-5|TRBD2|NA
TGTGCCAGCAGTTTGGGTCTAGCGGGAGAGACCCAGTACTTC
CASSLGLAGETQYF
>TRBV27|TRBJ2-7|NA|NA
TGTGCCAGCAGTGTGGCAACGACCTCCTACGAGCAGTACTTC
CASSVATTSYEQYF
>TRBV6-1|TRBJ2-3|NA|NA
TGTGCCAGCAGTGAGGCCCGGGGGAGCACAGATACGCAGTATTTT
CASSEARGSTDTQYF
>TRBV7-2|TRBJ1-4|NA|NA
TGTGCCAGCAGCTTGAGGGGGACTCCCTCAACTAATGAAAAACTGTTTTTT
CASSLRGTPSTNEKLFF
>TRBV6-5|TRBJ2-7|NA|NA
TGTGCCAGCAGTTACCATCTCGGAGGCGGCTCCTACGAGCAGTACTTC
CASSYHLGGGSYEQYF
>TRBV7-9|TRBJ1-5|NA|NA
TGTGCCAGCAGCGAAACCGGGACACCAGGGCAGCCCCAGCATTTT
CASSETGTPGQPQHF
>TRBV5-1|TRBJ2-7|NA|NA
TGCGCCAGCAGCTTGCGAGGAGGGTACGAGCAGTACTTC
CASSLRGGYEQYF
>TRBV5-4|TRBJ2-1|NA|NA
TGTGCCAGCAGCAATCACGGCGGAGACAATGAGCAGTTCTTC
CASSNHGGDNEQFF
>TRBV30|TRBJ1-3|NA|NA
TGTGCCTGGAGACCCTCCCCAGGGTCCTCTGGAAACACCATATATTTT
CAWRPSPGSSGNTIYF
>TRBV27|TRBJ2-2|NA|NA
TGTGCCAGCAGTTCTCGGAGTGTCTTCGCCGGGGAGCTGTTTTTT
CASSSRSVFAGELFF
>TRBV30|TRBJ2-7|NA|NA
TGTGCCTGGAGTGGGGCCTCCTACGAGCAGTACTTC
CAWSGASYEQYF
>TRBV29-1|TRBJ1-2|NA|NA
TGCAGCGTTTCTAACTATGGCTACACCTTC
CSVSNYGYTF
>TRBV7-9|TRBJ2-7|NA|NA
TGTGCCAGCAGCCAAACCTCGGACAGAGACGAGCAGTACTTC
CASSQTSDRDEQYF
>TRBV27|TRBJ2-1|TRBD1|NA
TGTGCCAGCAGTTTATCGTCTAGAGGTTGGCTAGTCAGGGGGGAGCAGTTCTTC
CASSLSSRGWLVRGEQFF
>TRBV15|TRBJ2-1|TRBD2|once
TGTGCCACCGGGACTAGCGGATACAATGAGCAGTTCTTC
CATGTSGYNEQFF
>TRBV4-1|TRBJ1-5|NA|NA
TGCGCCAGCAGCCCTACGACAGGTCATCAGCCCCAGCATTTT
CASSPTTGHQPQHF
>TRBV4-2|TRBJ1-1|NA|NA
TGTGCCAGCAGCCAACCCCACAGGGAGAACACTGAAGCTTTCTTT
CASSQPHRENTEAFF
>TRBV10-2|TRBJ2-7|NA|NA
TGCGCCAGCAGCGACAGCTGCGAGCAGTACTTC
CASSDSCEQYF
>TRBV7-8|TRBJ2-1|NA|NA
TGTGCCAGCAGCTTAGACGGAAGGAGCTCCTACAATGAGCAGTTCTTC
CASSLDGRSSYNEQFF
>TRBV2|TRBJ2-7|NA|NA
TGTGCCAGCAGTGAAGCGCTAGACGCGGACGAGCAGTACTTC
CASSEALDADEQYF
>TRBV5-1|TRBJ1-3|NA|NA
TGCGCCAGCAGCTTGGGCTGGACGCACTCTGGAAACACCATATATTTT
CASSLGWTHSGNTIYF
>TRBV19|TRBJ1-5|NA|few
TGTGCCAGTAGTGACCTCCTGTGTAGCAATCAGCCCCAGCATTTT
CASSDLLCSNQPQHF
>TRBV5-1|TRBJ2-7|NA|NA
TGCGCCAGCTCTGAAAGCTCCTACGAGCAGTACTTC
CASSESSYEQYF
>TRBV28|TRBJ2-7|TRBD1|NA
TGTGCCAGCAGTTTACATACGGACAGGGCGCGCTACGAGCAGTACTTC
CASSLHTDRARYEQYF
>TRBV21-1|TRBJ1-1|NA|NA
TGTGCCAGCAGCAAGAAATCGGGACAGGGACCTCTCGGCATGAACACTGAAGCTTTCTTT
CASSKKSGQGPLGMNTEAFF
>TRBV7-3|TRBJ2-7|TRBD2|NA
TGTGCCAGCAGCTCCTCCGGGACTAATAACGAGCAGTACTTC
CASSSSGTNNEQYF
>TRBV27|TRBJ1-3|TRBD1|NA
TGTGCCAGCAGTACGGACAGGGTTCTTAGAAACACCATATATTTT
CASSTDRVLRNTIYF
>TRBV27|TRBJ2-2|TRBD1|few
TGTGCCAGCAGTTTATTCCCGACAGGGGGCGACACCGGGGAGCTGTTTTTT
CASSLFPTGGDTGELFF
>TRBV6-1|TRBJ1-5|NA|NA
TGTGCCAGCAGTGAAGGGGGGGACCCCTTCCAGCCCCAGCATTTT
CASSEGGDPFQPQHF
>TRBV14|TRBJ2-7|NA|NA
TGTGCCAGCAGCCAAGGGGAGCGGAGTTCCCCCTACGAGCAGTACTTC
CASSQGERSSPYEQYF
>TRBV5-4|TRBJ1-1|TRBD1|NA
TGTGCCAGCAGCTCGGACAGGGGAAACACTGAAGCTTTCTTT
CASSSDRGNTEAFF
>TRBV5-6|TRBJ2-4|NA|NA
TGTGCCAGCAGCTTTGTCGGGGGAGCCAAAAACATTCAGTACTTC
CASSFVGGAKNIQYF
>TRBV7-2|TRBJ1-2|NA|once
TGTGCCAGCAGCTTAGCCGTCGTAAGAGTAGAGGACTATGGCTACACCTTC
CASSLAVVRVEDYGYTF
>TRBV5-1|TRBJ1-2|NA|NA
TGCGCCAGCAGGGAGCGGGGGGTACTCGGAATCTACACCTTC
CASRERGVLGIYTF
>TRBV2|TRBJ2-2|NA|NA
TGTGCCAGCAGGGGGACATTAATGAACACCGGGGAGCTGTTTTTT
CASRGTLMNTGELFF
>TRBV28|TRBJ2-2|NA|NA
TGTGCCAGCAGGGCGGACAGGAACACCGGGGAGCTGTTTTTT
CASRADRNTGELFF
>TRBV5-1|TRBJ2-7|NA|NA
TGCGCCAGCAGCTTTATTGTAGGTGGGATCTCCTACGAGCAGTACTTC
CASSFIVGGISYEQYF
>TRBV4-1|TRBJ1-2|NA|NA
TGCGCCAGCAGCCAAGGCGGGGCTAACTATGGCTACACCTTC
CASSQGGANYGYTF
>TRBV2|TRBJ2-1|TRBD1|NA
TGTGCCAGCAGACTCTCCCCCACCGGGACAGGGTTCCATGAGCAGTTCTTC
CASRLSPTGTGFHEQFF
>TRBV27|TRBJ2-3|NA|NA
TGTGCCAGCAGTTCCCGACTAACAGATACGCAGTATTTT
CASSSRLTDTQYF
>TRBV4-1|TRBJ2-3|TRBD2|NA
TGCGCCAGCAGCCAAGAGTCCCCCGGGACTAGCGGGACAGATACGCAGTATTTT
CASSQESPGTSGTDTQYF
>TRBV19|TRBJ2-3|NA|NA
TGTGCCAGTGCCGCCGGTCTAAGCACAGATACGCAGTATTTT
CASAAGLSTDTQYF
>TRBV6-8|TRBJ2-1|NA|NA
TGTGCCAGCAGTGAACAAGTGGAGGGTAGTGAGCAGTTCTTC
CASSEQVEGSEQFF
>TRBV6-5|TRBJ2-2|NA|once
TGTGCCAGCAGTCTGGGTACCGGGGAGCTGTTTTTT
CASSLGTGELFF
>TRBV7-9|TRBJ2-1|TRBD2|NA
TGTGCCAGCAGCTTAGGGGGTAGCGGGAAGTTCTTC
CASSLGGSGKFF
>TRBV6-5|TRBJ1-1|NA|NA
TGTGCCAGCAGTTACTCGGGCAGGAGAGCTTTCTTT
CASSYSGRRAFF
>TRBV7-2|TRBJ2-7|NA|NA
TGTGCCAGCAGCTGGACAAGGAGCTCCTACGAGCAGTACTTC
CASSWTRSSYEQYF
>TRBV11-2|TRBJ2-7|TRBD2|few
TGTGCCAGCAGCTTTAGCGGGAGCGGTTACGAGCAGTACTTC
CASSFSGSGYEQYF
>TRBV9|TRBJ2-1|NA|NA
TGTGCCAGCAGCGTAGGACAGACCAACTACAATGAGCAGTTCTTC
CASSVGQTNYNEQFF
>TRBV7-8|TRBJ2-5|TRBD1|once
TGTGCCAGCAGCATGCGACAGGGGGCTCTAGAGACCCAGTACTTC
CASSMRQGALETQYF
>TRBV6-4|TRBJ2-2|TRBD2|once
TGTGCCAGCAAGGGTAGCGGGAGCACCGGGGAGCTGTTTTTT
CASKGSGSTGELFF
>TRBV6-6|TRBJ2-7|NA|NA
TGTGCCAGCAGTATAAGGGGGACCTACGAGCAGTACTTC
CASSIRGTYEQYF